One T cell receptor beta chain is described in this entry. Other DNA sequences from this sample encode an identical CDR3 as well. The CDR3 covers 13 residues. The V end was cut by 2 bases, the J end by 7 bases, with 7 bases between. Per the germline V gene, CDR1 is SGDLS and CDR2 is YYNGEE. Specified treatment: oral pan-JAK inhibitor, 5-10 mg twice daily. These data come from a study of CD8+ T cells in alopecia areata. Once RNA had been extracted, it was reverse transcribed into cDNA to act as the sequencing template. Measured with immunoSEQ multiplex PCR; TCRdb has only the in-frame clones, and not every one. The repertoire holds about 250,000 clones, with approximately 60% as singletons.

The clonotype originates from a human donor with alopecia areata. This sample comprised CD4+ T cells sorted from blood, obtained between weeks 51 and 52, from a patient treated with tofacitinib. The rearrangement uses TRBV9 and TRBJ1-6; D not certain. CDR3 sequence: CASSVSGNSPLHF. The CDR3 nucleotides are TGTGCCAGCAGCGTCTCTGGGAATTCACCCCTCCACTTT. Together with reference TRBV9 and TRBJ1-6, the CDR3 gives the full variable domain: DSGVTQTPKHLITATGQRVTLRCSPRSGDLSVYWYQQSLDQGLQFLIQYYNGEERAKGNILERFSAQQFPDLHSELNLSSLELGDSALYFCASSVSGNSPLHFGNGTRLTVT.